The entry below describes one T cell receptor beta chain. The sample is drawn from a study of blood T cell repertoires in COVID-19. Study details: Material from acute and convalescent COVID-19 was sourced from the United States, Italy and Spain. PBMCs, B-cell-depleted T cells, or T cells were the source of the cDNA or gDNA that made up the material.

Authors' analysis steps: Counts of nucleated cells, estimated from reference gene primer amplification, were obtained. Some clones are missing from TCRdb's copy, which holds only in-frame ones; the method was immunoSEQ multiplex PCR. V, J and clone size derive from that table, while D and trimming were established from the DNA sequence. The table lists about 120,000 clones, 70% to 80% of them singletons, with roughly 8.6% in the top ten. Trimming took off 8 bases at V and 1 base at J, with 9 bases between the two ends. Germline lookup yields CDR1 ENHRY and CDR2 SYGVKD. The CDR3 loop spans 12 amino acids.

V and J are TRBV10-3 and TRBJ2-7; the D gene is possibly TRBD1 (6 bases). Sequenced sample: peripheral blood. The receptor comes from a human donor in a cohort sampled during active COVID-19. CDR3 DNA sequence: TGTGCCATCCGGACAGATTCCTACGAGCAGTACTTC. Its translation: CAIRTDSYEQYF.